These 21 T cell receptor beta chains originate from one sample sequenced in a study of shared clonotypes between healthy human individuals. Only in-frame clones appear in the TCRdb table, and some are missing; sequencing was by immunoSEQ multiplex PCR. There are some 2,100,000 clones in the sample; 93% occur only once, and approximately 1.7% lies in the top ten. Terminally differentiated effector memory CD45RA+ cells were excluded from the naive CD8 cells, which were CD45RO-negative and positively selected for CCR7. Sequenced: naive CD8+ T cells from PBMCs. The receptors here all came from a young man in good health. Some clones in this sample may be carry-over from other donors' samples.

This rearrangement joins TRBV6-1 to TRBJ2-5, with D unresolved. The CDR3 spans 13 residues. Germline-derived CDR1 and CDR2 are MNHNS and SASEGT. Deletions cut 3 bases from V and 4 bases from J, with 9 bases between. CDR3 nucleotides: TGTGCCAGCAGTGAGGGTATGCGAGAGACCCAGTACTTC. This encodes CASSEGMRETQYF.

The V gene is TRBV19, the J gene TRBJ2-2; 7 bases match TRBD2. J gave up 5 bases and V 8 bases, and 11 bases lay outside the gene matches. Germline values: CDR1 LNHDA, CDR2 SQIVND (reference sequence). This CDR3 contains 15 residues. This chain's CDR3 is CASWSAGVGTGELFF. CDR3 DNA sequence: TGTGCCAGTTGGTCGGCGGGAGTCGGAACCGGGGAGCTGTTTTTT.

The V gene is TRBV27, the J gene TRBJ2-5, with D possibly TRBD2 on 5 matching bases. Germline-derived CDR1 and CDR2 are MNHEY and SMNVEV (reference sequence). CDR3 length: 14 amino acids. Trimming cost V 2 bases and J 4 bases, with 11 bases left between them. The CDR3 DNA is TGTGCCAGCAGTTTACTTGGGAGCGTAGAGACCCAGTACTTC. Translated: CASSLLGSVETQYF.

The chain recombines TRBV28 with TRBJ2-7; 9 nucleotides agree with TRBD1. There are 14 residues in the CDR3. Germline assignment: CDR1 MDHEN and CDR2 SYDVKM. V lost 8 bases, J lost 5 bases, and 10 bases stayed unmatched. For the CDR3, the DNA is TGTGCCAGCCAGGGTGACAGGGGGGGAGACGAGCAGTACTTC. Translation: CASQGDRGGDEQYF. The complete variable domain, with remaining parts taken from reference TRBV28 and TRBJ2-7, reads DVKVTQSSRYLVKRTGEKVFLECVQDMDHENMFWYRQDPGLGLRLIYFSYDVKMKEKGDIPEGYSVSREKKERFSLILESASTNQTSMYLCASQGDRGGDEQYFGPGTRLTVT.

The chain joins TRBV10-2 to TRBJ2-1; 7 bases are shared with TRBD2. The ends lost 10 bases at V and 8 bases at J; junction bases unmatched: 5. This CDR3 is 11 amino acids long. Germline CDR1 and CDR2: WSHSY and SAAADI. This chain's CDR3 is CATGGGHEQFF. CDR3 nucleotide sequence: TGCGCCACCGGCGGGGGTCATGAGCAGTTCTTC.

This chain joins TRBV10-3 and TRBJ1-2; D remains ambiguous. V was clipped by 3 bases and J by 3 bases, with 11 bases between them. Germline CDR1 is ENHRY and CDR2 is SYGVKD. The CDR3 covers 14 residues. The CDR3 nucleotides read TGTGCCATCAGTGATCACGGGGAGGACTATGGCTACACCTTC. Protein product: CAISDHGEDYGYTF.

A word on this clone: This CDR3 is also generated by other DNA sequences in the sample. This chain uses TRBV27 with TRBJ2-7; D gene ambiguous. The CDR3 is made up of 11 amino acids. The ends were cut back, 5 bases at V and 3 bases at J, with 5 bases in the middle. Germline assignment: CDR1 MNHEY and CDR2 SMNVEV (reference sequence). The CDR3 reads CASSLGYEQYF. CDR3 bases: TGTGCCAGCAGTCTGGGCTACGAGCAGTACTTC.

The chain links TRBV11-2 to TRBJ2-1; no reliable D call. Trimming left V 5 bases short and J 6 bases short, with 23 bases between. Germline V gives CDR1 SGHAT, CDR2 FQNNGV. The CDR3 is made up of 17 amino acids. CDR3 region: CASSPKVRYIYGNEQFF. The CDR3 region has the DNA TGTGCCAGCAGCCCCAAAGTTCGGTACATCTATGGCAATGAGCAGTTCTTC. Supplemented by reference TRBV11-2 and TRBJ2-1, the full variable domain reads EAGVAQSPRYKIIEKRQSVAFWCNPISGHATLYWYQQILGQGPKLLIQFQNNGVVDDSQLPKDRFSAERLKGVDSTLKIQPAKLEDSAVYLCASSPKVRYIYGNEQFFGPGTRLTVL.

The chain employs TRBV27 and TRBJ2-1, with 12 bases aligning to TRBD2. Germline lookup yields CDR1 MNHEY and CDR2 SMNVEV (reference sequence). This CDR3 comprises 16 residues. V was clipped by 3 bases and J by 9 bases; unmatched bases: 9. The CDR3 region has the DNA TGTGCCAGCAGTTTGAGCGCTAGCGGGAGGGCCGTTGAGCAGTTCTTC. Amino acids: CASSLSASGRAVEQFF.

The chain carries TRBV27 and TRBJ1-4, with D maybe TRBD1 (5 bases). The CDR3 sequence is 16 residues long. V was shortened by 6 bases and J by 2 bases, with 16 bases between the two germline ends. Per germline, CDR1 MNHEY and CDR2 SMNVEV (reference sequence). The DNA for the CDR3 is TGTGCCAGCAGCCTACATCGGGGGGGTACTAATGAAAAACTGTTTTTT. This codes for CASSLHRGGTNEKLFF.

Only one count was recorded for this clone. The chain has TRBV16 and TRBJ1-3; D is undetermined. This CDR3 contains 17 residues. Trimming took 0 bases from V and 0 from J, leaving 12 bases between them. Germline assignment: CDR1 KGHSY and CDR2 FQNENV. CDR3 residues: CASSQSRGPSSGNTIYF. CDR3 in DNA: TGTGCCAGCAGCCAATCTAGAGGCCCAAGCTCTGGAAACACCATATATTTT.

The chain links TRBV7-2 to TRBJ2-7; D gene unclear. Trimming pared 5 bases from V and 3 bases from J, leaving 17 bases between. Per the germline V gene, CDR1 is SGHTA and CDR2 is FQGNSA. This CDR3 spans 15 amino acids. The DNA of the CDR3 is TGTGCCAGCAGCATGGGTTCTGGACGGAACTACGAGCAGTACTTC. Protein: CASSMGSGRNYEQYF.

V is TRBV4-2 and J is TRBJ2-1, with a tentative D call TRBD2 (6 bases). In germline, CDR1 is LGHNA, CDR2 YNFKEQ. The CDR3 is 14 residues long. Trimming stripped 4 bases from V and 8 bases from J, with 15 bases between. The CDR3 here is CASSPGTEAHEQFF. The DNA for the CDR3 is TGTGCCAGCAGCCCCGGGACTGAAGCCCATGAGCAGTTCTTC.

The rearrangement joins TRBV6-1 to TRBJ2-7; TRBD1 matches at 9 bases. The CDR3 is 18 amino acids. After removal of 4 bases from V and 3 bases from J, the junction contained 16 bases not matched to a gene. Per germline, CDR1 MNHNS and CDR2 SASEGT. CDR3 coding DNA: TGTGCCAGCAGTGCAAATAGCTACGACAGGGGGAGGCTCTACGAGCAGTACTTC. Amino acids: CASSANSYDRGRLYEQYF.

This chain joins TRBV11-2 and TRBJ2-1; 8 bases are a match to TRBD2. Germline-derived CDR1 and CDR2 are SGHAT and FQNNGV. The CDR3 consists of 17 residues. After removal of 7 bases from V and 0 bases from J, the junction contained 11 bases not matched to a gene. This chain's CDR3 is CASNKGREAHSYNEQFF. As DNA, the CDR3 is TGTGCCAGCAACAAGGGGCGGGAGGCCCACTCCTACAATGAGCAGTTCTTC.

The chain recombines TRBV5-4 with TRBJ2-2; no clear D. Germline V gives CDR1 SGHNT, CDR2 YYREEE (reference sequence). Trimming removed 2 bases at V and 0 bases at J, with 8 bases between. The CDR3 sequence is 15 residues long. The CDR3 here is CASSFGQANTGELFF. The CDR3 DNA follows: TGTGCCAGCAGCTTCGGGCAGGCGAACACCGGGGAGCTGTTTTTT.

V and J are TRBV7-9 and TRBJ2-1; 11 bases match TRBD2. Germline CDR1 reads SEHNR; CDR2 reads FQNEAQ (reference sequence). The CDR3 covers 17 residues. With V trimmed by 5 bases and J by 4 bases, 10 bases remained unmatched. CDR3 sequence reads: CASSKQLAGVRYNEQFF. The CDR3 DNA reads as TGTGCCAGCAGCAAACAACTAGCGGGGGTCCGATACAATGAGCAGTTCTTC.

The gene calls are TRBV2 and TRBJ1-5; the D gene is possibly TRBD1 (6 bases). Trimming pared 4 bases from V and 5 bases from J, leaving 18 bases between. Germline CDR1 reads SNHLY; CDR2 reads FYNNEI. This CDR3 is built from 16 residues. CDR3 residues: CASSGGAGGSYQPQHF. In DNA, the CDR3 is TGTGCCAGCAGTGGGGGGGCCGGCGGGAGTTATCAGCCCCAGCATTTT.

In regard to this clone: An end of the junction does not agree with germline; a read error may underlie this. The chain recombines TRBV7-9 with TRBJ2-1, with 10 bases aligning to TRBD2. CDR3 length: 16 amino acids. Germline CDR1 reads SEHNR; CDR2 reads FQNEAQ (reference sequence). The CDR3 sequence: CASSRRTSGTYNEQFF. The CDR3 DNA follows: TGTGCCAGCAGCCGTAGGACTAGCGGTACCTATAATGAGCAGTTCTTC.

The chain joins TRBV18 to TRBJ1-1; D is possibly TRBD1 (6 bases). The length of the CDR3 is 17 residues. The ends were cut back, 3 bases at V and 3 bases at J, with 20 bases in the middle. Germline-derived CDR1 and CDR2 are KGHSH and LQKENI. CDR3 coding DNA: TGTGCCAGCTCACCGGTCAGGGGAGGATCTCGGGACACTGAAGCTTTCTTT. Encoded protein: CASSPVRGGSRDTEAFF.

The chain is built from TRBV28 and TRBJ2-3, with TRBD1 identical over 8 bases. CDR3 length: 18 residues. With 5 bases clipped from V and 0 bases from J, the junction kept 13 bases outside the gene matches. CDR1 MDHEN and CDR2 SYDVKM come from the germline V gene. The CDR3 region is CASSVRDRYFASTDTQYF. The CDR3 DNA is TGTGCCAGCAGTGTCCGGGACAGGTATTTTGCTAGCACAGATACGCAGTATTTT. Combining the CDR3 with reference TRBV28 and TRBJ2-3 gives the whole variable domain DVKVTQSSRYLVKRTGEKVFLECVQDMDHENMFWYRQDPGLGLRLIYFSYDVKMKEKGDIPEGYSVSREKKERFSLILESASTNQTSMYLCASSVRDRYFASTDTQYFGPGTRLTVL.